These 32 T cell receptor beta chains came from one sample sequenced in a study of T cells in Graves' hyperthyroidism and ophthalmopathy. Amplification targeted TCR beta CDR3 regions from RNA transcripts. HTBI primers drove first-round RT-PCR of the TCR CDR3. TCRdb ran MiXCR on the multiplex PCR reads and lists one entry per CDR3 protein. The sample yields about 350,000 distinct CDR3 sequences, 13% to 15% seen once. Sequencing was carried out using blood. These receptor sequences come from a woman aged 55-70 years with Graves' ophthalmopathy.

At least ten counts were recorded for this clonotype. This sequence joins TRBV7-6 and TRBJ2-2; 8 bases match TRBD2. Germline loops: CDR1 SGHVS, CDR2 FNYEAQ. This CDR3 region has 16 residues. With 1 base clipped from V and 4 bases from J, the junction kept 5 bases outside the gene matches. CDR3 sequence reads: CASSLGSGIGTGELFF. The CDR3 DNA reads as TGTGCCAGCAGCTTAGGTAGCGGGATTGGCACCGGGGAGCTGTTTTTT.

V is TRBV2 and J is TRBJ1-1; weak D call: TRBD1 (5 bases). The V gene lost 5 bases and the J gene lost 6 bases, with 13 bases spanning the gap. There are 13 residues in the CDR3. Looked up from germline, CDR1 is SNHLY and CDR2 is FYNNEI. CDR3 sequence (DNA): TGTGCCAGCAGTACCAGGGTTCGCGCTGAAGCTTTCTTT. Translating gives CASSTRVRAEAFF.

The table lists this clonotype with many counts. The chain employs TRBV5-1 and TRBJ2-3, with D possibly called TRBD1 or TRBD2 (5 bases each). Trimming shortened V by 3 bases and J by 0 bases, and 11 bases separated the two germline ends. This CDR3 contains 15 residues. CDR1 is SGHRS, CDR2 YFSETQ, per germline. The DNA for the CDR3 is TGCGCCAGCAGCTCCCGGGACGTGAGCACAGATACGCAGTATTTT. Translating it yields CASSSRDVSTDTQYF.

This clonotype was recorded a few times. The chain couples TRBV5-1 to TRBJ2-3; 9 bases match TRBD2. Trimming at V came to 0 bases and at J to 2 bases, leaving 7 bases not matched to a gene. The CDR3 has 17 residues. Germline V gene sequence: CDR1 SGHRS, CDR2 YFSETQ. The CDR3 DNA reads TGCGCCAGCAGCTTGGGCTTGCGCGGGAGGGCCACAGATACGCAGTATTTT. This codes for CASSLGLRGRATDTQYF.

This clonotype has more than one count but fewer than ten. The rearrangement links TRBV6-6 to TRBJ2-4; 7 positions agree with TRBD1. With 2 bases clipped from V and 9 bases from J, the junction kept 4 bases outside the gene matches. Germline assignment: CDR1 MNHNY and CDR2 SVGAGI (reference sequence). The CDR3 is made up of 13 amino acids. This CDR3 reads CASSYRGQGIQYF. In DNA form, the CDR3 reads TGTGCCAGCAGTTACAGGGGGCAGGGCATTCAGTACTTC.

A few counts support this clonotype. The chain employs TRBV24-1 and TRBJ2-5, with D possibly being TRBD2 (7 bases). V was shortened by 9 bases and J by 5 bases, with 15 bases between the two germline ends. Per the germline V gene, CDR1 is KGHDR and CDR2 is SFDVKD. The CDR3 is 13 residues long. For the CDR3, the DNA is TGTGCCACCTCACACAGGGAGGGCGAGACCCAGTACTTC. It translates to CATSHREGETQYF.

This chain links TRBV6-1 with TRBJ2-4; 8 bases fit TRBD1. Germline V lookup: CDR1 MNHNS, CDR2 SASEGT. The CDR3 sequence is 13 residues long. The ends lost 6 bases at V and 5 bases at J; junction bases unmatched: 3. Here the CDR3 DNA reads TGTGCCAGCAGGATGGACAGGGAAAACATTCAGTACTTC. Translation: CASRMDRENIQYF.

The CDR3 loop reads CASSLVGRVSTGNTIYF. The CDR3 nucleotides are TGTGCCAGCAGCTTAGTTGGTCGGGTGTCGACTGGAAACACCATATATTTT. The rearrangement uses TRBV7-2 and TRBJ1-3; D not resolved. The CDR3 loop spans 17 amino acids. Per germline, CDR1 SGHTA and CDR2 FQGNSA. The germline V and J ends were trimmed by 1 base and 2 bases, with 15 bases remaining between them.

This clonotype came up many times. The chain is built from TRBV2 and TRBJ2-1; 13 bases line up with TRBD2. From germline, CDR1 is SNHLY and CDR2 FYNNEI. The J segment lost 3 bases and the V segment lost 6 bases, leaving 5 bases of the junction unmatched. The CDR3 length is 16 residues. The CDR3 loop reads CASRDGLAGDYNEQFF. CDR3 sequence (DNA): TGTGCCAGCAGAGACGGACTAGCGGGGGACTACAATGAGCAGTTCTTC.

In this sample, this clonotype turned up many times. The chain employs TRBV20-1 and TRBJ1-5; TRBD1 is a possible D gene (5 bases). This CDR3 region has 16 residues. Germline values: CDR1 DFQATT, CDR2 SNEGSKA (reference sequence). With 4 bases removed from V and 2 bases from J, the gap between germline ends came to 18 bases. The DNA for the CDR3 is TGCAGTGCTATAGGGGTTACCCTTTTGGGCAATCAGCCCCAGCATTTT. It encodes CSAIGVTLLGNQPQHF.

This clonotype was seen only a few times. This chain uses TRBV4-1 with TRBJ2-1; possibly TRBD2 for D (6 bases). From germline, CDR1 is MGHRA and CDR2 YSYEKL. V was cut by 0 bases and J by 3 bases, with 12 bases left in between. The CDR3 sequence is 16 residues long. CDR3: CASSQDLSGYYNEQFF. The CDR3 DNA follows: TGCGCCAGCAGCCAAGATTTGAGCGGGTACTACAATGAGCAGTTCTTC.

Ten or more counts support this clonotype. The rearrangement uses TRBV12-3 or TRBV12-4 and TRBJ2-2, with TRBD1 identical over 8 bases. The V segment lost 1 base and the J segment 6 bases; nucleotides outside the gene matches: 7. This CDR3 contains 16 residues. CDR3 protein: CASSLGTGRLSGELFF. The CDR3 nucleotides are TGTGCCAGCAGTTTAGGGACAGGGAGGTTGTCCGGGGAGCTGTTTTTT.

This chain uses TRBV19 with TRBJ2-2; D remains unclear. This CDR3 is 15 amino acids long. V lost 4 bases and J 3 bases, leaving 12 bases between the germline ends. CDR1 LNHDA and CDR2 SQIVND come from the germline V gene (reference sequence). CDR3 in DNA: TGTGCCAGTAGTAAGAAAGGGCGAGACACCGGGGAGCTGTTTTTT. It encodes CASSKKGRDTGELFF.

For this clonotype: A much larger clone is a single base away; this may be a read error. This chain uses TRBV5-1 with TRBJ1-1; 10 bases are a match to TRBD1. The CDR3 totals 14 residues. The V gene's germline CDR1 is SGHRS and CDR2 YFSETQ. The CDR3 region is CASGLDRGGTEAFF. The CDR3 nucleotides are TGCGCCAGCGGCTTGGACAGGGGGGGCACTGAAGCTTTCTTT.

The chain combines TRBV6-1 with TRBJ2-2; unclear D gene. The CDR3 spans 13 residues. The ends were cut back, 8 bases at V and 4 bases at J, with 11 bases in the middle. The germline V gene encodes CDR1 MNHNS and CDR2 SASEGT. CDR3 sequence (DNA): TGTGCCAGCGGGGTAGCTCCCACCGGGGAGCTGTTTTTT. Translating it yields CASGVAPTGELFF.

In this sample, this clonotype turned up many times. The gene calls are TRBV2 and TRBJ2-7; no clear D gene. This CDR3 is built from 14 residues. V was cut by 6 bases and J by 3 bases, with 15 bases left in between. The V gene's germline CDR1 is SNHLY and CDR2 FYNNEI. The CDR3 region is CASSPGPVNYEQYF. The CDR3 DNA reads TGTGCCAGCAGCCCCGGGCCTGTGAACTACGAGCAGTACTTC.

V and J are TRBV19 and TRBJ2-1; 7 bases fit TRBD1. This CDR3 is 14 amino acids long. From germline, CDR1 is LNHDA and CDR2 SQIVND (reference sequence). The J segment lost 6 bases and the V segment lost 4 bases, leaving 6 bases of the junction unmatched. CDR3 DNA: TGTGCCAGTAGTACCCAGACAGGGTTCAATGAGCAGTTCTTC. The encoded protein is CASSTQTGFNEQFF.

In this sample, this clonotype turned up a few times. This chain's CDR3 is CASSQGHTDTQYF. DNA for the CDR3: TGCGCCAGCAGCCAGGGTCACACAGATACGCAGTATTTT. V is TRBV4-1 and J is TRBJ2-3; no definite D call. The CDR3 consists of 13 residues. Germline V gene sequence: CDR1 MGHRA, CDR2 YSYEKL. Deletions cut 3 bases from V and 2 bases from J, with 6 bases between.

About this clonotype: This may arise from a read error, as a much more abundant clone is one base away. This chain connects TRBV6-1 to TRBJ2-1; possible D gene TRBD2, 6 bases. Germline lookup yields CDR1 MNHNS and CDR2 SASEGT. CDR3 length: 15 amino acids. V lost 1 base and J lost 9, with 16 bases in between. The CDR3: CASSEGRGWGSEQFF. The CDR3 nucleotides are TGTGCCAGCAGTGAAGGCCGGGGGTGGGGGAGTGAGCAGTTCTTC.

This clonotype was seen a few times. The CDR3 spells CASSSAQNQPQHF. CDR3 coding DNA: TGTGCCAGCAGCTCAGCCCAGAATCAGCCCCAGCATTTT. This rearrangement joins TRBV9 to TRBJ1-5; no clear D gene. The CDR3 totals 13 residues. V gave up 4 bases and J gave up 4 bases, with 9 bases separating them. Per the germline V gene, CDR1 is SGDLS and CDR2 is YYNGEE.

This clonotype showed up many times. The rearrangement joins TRBV7-9 to TRBJ2-1, with 12 bases lining up with TRBD2. The germline gives CDR1 SEHNR, CDR2 FQNEAQ (reference sequence). CDR3 size: 15 residues. V lost 7 bases, J lost 2 bases, and 3 bases stayed unmatched. CDR3 loop: CASTTSGSPYNEQFF. The CDR3 DNA reads as TGTGCCAGCACGACTAGCGGGAGCCCCTACAATGAGCAGTTCTTC.

This clonotype was picked up many times. The rearrangement links TRBV3-1 to TRBJ2-3; D perhaps matches TRBD1 (6 bases). Trimming took 1 base from V and 4 from J, leaving 15 bases between them. This CDR3 contains 16 residues. Germline V lookup: CDR1 LGHDT, CDR2 YNNKEL (reference sequence). The CDR3 loop is CASSQVLGGAADTQYF. CDR3 coding DNA: TGTGCCAGCAGCCAAGTTTTAGGGGGAGCGGCAGATACGCAGTATTTT.

This clonotype was counted a few times. This chain joins TRBV10-3 and TRBJ1-3, with TRBD1 as a possible D gene (5 bases). The CDR3 extends over 16 amino acids. CDR1 is ENHRY and CDR2 is SYGVKD in the germline V gene. V shed 5 bases and J shed 0 bases, with 14 bases lying between them. CDR3 loop: CAISRAGLDSGNTIYF. CDR3 coding DNA: TGTGCCATCAGTCGGGCAGGGCTCGACTCTGGAAACACCATATATTTT.

In its sample, this clonotype was seen a few times. The V gene is TRBV5-5, the J gene TRBJ1-5, with 7 bases identical to TRBD1. This CDR3 region has 13 residues. Germline CDR1 reads SGHKS; CDR2 reads YYEKEE (reference sequence). V gave up 5 bases and J gave up 4 bases; unmatched junction bases: 3. The CDR3, as DNA: TGTGCCAGCAGGGGGACAGAGAATCAGCCCCAGCATTTT. Amino acid sequence: CASRGTENQPQHF.

This clonotype was counted ten times or more. The J gene is TRBJ1-5, the V gene TRBV12-3 or TRBV12-4; D is undetermined. The CDR3 runs 12 residues. The V and J ends lost 5 bases and 7 bases respectively, with 9 bases between them. The CDR3 is CASSPDRQPQHF. Here the CDR3 DNA reads TGTGCCAGCAGTCCCGATCGCCAGCCCCAGCATTTT.

V and J are TRBV5-1 and TRBJ1-1; perhaps TRBD1 as D (6 bases). In germline, CDR1 is SGHRS, CDR2 YFSETQ. This CDR3 is built from 15 residues. V was cut by 0 bases and J by 4 bases, with 13 bases left in between. The CDR3 sequence is CASSLATGLGTEAFF. DNA for the CDR3: TGCGCCAGCAGCTTGGCCACAGGGTTGGGCACTGAAGCTTTCTTT.

J is TRBJ2-2 and V is TRBV24-1; 7 bases align to TRBD2. Germline V CDR1 and CDR2: KGHDR, SFDVKD. The trim removed 10 bases at V and 3 bases at J, leaving 4 bases unmatched. This CDR3 is 13 amino acids long. The CDR3: CATWGGYTGELFF. In DNA form, the CDR3 reads TGTGCCACTTGGGGGGGGTACACCGGGGAGCTGTTTTTT.

The chain combines TRBV19 with TRBJ2-2; TRBD1 matches 10 bases. The germline V gene has CDR1 LNHDA and CDR2 SQIVND (reference sequence). The CDR3 loop spans 15 amino acids. V lost 4 bases and J lost 6; bases outside the gene matches: 5. The CDR3 DNA reads as TGTGCCAGTAGTAGACAGGGGGCAGTAGCCGGGGAGCTGTTTTTT. Protein: CASSRQGAVAGELFF. Looking up the rest from reference TRBV19 and TRBJ2-2 gives the full variable domain: DGGITQSPKYLFRKEGQNVTLSCEQNLNHDAMYWYRQDPGQGLRLIYYSQIVNDFQKGDIAEGYSVSREKKESFPLTVTSAQKNPTAFYLCASSRQGAVAGELFFGEGSRLTVL.

This clonotype was seen more than once but under ten times. The gene calls are TRBV7-2 and TRBJ1-6, with D hard to call. This CDR3 contains 13 residues. V was shortened by 5 bases and J by 9 bases, with 11 bases between the two germline ends. The germline V gene has CDR1 SGHTA and CDR2 FQGNSA. CDR3 in amino acids: CASSPLFPSPLHF. The CDR3 coding sequence is TGTGCCAGCAGCCCCCTTTTTCCTTCACCCCTCCACTTT.

For this clonotype: This sequence may be a read error, since a much larger clone differs from it by one base. The rearrangement uses TRBV20-1 and TRBJ2-5; D gene uncertain. Trimming removed 6 bases from V and 5 bases from J, with 10 bases in between. The CDR3 spans 11 residues. Germline V gene data show CDR1 as DFQATT and CDR2 as SNEGSKA (reference sequence). CDR3 protein: CSAEDGETQYF. Here the CDR3 DNA reads TGCAGTGCAGAGGATGGGGAGACCCAGTACTTC.

Many counts were recorded for this clonotype. The chain employs TRBV28 and TRBJ2-1, with D possibly TRBD2 on 6 matching bases. The CDR3 totals 16 residues. Trimming left V 3 bases short and J 2 bases short, with 14 bases between. The germline V gene has CDR1 MDHEN and CDR2 SYDVKM. Here the CDR3 reads CASSFPGAGTYNEQFF. CDR3 bases: TGTGCCAGCAGTTTCCCCGGGGCGGGGACCTACAATGAGCAGTTCTTC.

This clonotype was counted ten times or more. V usage is TRBV27 and J usage is TRBJ1-1; D remains ambiguous. Germline-derived CDR1 and CDR2 are MNHEY and SMNVEV (reference sequence). The CDR3 has 13 amino acids. V lost 7 bases to trimming and J lost 1 base, with 10 bases between them. CDR3 nucleotide sequence: TGTGCCAGCAAACCTCCCCGGAACACTGAAGCTTTCTTT. Its protein is CASKPPRNTEAFF.